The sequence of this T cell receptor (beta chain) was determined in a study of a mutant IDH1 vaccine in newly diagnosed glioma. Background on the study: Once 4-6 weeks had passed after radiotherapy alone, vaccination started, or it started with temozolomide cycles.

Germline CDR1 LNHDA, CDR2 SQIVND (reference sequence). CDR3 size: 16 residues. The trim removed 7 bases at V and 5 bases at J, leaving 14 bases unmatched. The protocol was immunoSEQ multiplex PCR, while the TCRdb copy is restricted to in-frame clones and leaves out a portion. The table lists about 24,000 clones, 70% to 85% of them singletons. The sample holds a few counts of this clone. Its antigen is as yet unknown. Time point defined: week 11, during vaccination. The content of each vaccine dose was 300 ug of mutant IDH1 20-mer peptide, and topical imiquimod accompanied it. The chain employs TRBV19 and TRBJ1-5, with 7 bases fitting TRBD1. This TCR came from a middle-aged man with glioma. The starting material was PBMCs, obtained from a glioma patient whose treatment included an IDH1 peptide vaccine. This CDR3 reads CASTIRAGTAYQPQHF. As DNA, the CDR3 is TGTGCCAGTACCATTAGGGCGGGGACAGCATATCAGCCCCAGCATTTT.